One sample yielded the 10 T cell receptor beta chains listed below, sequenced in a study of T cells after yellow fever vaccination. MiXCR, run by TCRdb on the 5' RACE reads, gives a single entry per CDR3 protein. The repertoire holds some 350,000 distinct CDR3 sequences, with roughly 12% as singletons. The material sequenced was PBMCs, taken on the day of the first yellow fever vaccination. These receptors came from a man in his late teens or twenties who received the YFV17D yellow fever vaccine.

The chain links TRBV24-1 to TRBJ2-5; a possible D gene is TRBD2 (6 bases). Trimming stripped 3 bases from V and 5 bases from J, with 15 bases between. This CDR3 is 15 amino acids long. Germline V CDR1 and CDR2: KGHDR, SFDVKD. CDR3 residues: CATSDPQSSGETQYF. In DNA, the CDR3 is TGTGCCACCAGTGATCCTCAATCGAGCGGGGAGACCCAGTACTTC.

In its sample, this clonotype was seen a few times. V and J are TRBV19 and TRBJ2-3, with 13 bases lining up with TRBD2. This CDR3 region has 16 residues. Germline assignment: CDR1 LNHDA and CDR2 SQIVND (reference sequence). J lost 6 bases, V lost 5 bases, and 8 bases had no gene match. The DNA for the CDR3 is TGTGCCAGTAGTGCCCCACTAGCGGGGGGGCCGGATACGCAGTATTTT. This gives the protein CASSAPLAGGPDTQYF.

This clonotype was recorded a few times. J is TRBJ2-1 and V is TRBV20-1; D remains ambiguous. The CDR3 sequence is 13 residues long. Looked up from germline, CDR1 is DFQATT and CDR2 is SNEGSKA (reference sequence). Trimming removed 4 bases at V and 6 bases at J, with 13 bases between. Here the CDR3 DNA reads TGCAGTGCTACCCAATTACCTAGCAATGAGCAGTTCTTC. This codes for CSATQLPSNEQFF.

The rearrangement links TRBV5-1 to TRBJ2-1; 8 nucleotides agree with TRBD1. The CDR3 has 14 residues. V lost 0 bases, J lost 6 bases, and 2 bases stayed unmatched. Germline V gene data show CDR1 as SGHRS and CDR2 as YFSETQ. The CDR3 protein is CASSLAQGGNEQFF. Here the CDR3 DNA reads TGCGCCAGCAGCTTGGCACAGGGGGGCAATGAGCAGTTCTTC.

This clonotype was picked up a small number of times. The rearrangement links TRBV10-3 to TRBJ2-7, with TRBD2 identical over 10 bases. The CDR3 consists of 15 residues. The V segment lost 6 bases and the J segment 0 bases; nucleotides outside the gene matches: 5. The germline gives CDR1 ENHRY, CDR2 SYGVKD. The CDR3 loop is CAIRKLAGDSYEQYF. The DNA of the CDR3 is TGTGCCATCAGGAAGCTAGCGGGGGACTCCTACGAGCAGTACTTC.

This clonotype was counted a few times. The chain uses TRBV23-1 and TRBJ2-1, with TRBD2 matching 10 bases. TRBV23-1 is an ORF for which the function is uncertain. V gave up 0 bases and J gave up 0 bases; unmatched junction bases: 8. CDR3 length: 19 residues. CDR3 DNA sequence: TGCGCCAGCAGTCAATCGACTACTAGCGGGGAGAGCTCCTACAATGAGCAGTTCTTC. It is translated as CASSQSTTSGESSYNEQFF.

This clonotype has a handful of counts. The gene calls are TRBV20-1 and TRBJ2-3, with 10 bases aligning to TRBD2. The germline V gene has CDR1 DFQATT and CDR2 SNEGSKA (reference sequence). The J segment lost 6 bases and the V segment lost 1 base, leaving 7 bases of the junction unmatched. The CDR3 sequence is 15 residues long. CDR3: CSARVSGGTGDTQYF. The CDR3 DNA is TGCAGTGCTAGAGTTAGCGGGGGGACTGGGGATACGCAGTATTTT.

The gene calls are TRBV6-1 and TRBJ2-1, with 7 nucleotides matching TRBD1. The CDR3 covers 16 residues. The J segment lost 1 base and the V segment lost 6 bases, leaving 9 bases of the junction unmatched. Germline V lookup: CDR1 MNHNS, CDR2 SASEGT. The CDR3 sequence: CASSPLTRGSYNEQFF. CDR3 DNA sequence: TGTGCCAGCAGCCCACTAACCAGGGGGTCCTACAATGAGCAGTTCTTC.

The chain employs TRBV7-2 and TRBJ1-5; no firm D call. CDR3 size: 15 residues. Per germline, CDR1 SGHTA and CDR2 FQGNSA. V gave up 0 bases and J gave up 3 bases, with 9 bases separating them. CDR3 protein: CASSLAGISNQPQHF. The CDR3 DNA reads TGTGCCAGCAGCTTAGCTGGGATTTCCAATCAGCCCCAGCATTTT.

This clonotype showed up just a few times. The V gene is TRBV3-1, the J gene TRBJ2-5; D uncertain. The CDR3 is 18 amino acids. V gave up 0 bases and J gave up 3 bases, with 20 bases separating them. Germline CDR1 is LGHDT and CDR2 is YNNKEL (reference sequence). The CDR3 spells CASSQDPHRSGKEETQYF. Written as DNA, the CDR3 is TGTGCCAGCAGCCAAGATCCTCATCGGTCTGGCAAAGAAGAGACCCAGTACTTC.